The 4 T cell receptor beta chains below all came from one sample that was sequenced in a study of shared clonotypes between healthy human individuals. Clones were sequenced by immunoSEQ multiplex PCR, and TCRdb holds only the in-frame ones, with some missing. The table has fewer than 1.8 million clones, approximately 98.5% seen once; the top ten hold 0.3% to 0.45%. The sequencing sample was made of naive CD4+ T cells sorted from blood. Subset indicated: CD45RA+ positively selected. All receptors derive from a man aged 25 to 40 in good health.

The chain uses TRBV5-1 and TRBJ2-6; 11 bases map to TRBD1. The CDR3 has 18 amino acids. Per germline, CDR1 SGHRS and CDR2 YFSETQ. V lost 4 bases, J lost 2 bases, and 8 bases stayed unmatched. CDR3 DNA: TGCGCCAGCAGCATCTGGACAGGGGGCGTCGCTGGGGCCAACGTCCTGACTTTC. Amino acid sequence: CASSIWTGGVAGANVLTF. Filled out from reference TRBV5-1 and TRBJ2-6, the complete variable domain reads KAGVTQTPRYLIKTRGQQVTLSCSPISGHRSVSWYQQTPGQGLQFLFEYFSETQRNKGNFPGRFSGRQFSNSRSEMNVSTLELGDSALYLCASSIWTGGVAGANVLTFGAGSRLTVL.

CDR3 sequence: CASSEGASGRTSTDTQYF. The CDR3 nucleotides are TGCGCCAGCAGTGAGGGGGCTAGCGGGAGGACCAGCACAGATACGCAGTATTTT. V is TRBV10-1 and J is TRBJ2-3; 11 bases map to TRBD2. Germline V gives CDR1 WNHNN, CDR2 SYGVQD (reference sequence). The CDR3 is made up of 18 amino acids. Trimming cost V 2 bases and J 0 bases; bases outside gene matches: 7.

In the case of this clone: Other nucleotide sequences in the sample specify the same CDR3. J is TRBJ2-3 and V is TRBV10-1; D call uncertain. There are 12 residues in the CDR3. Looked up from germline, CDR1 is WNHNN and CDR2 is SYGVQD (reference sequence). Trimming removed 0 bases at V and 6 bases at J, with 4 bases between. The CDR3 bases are TGCGCCAGCAGTGAGTCGGGGGATACGCAGTATTTT. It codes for CASSESGDTQYF.

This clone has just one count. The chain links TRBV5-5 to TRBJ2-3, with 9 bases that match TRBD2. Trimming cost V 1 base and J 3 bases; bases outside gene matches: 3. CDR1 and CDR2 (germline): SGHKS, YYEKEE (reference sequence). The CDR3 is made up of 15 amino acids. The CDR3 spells CASSLFAGGTDTQYF. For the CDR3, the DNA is TGTGCCAGCAGCTTGTTCGCGGGAGGGACAGATACGCAGTATTTT. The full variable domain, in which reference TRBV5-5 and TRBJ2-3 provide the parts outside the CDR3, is DAGVTQSPTHLIKTRGQQVTLRCSPISGHKSVSWYQQVLGQGPQFIFQYYEKEERGRGNFPDRFSARQFPNYSSELNVNALLLGDSALYLCASSLFAGGTDTQYFGPGTRLTVL.